The T cell receptor (beta chain) described here comes from a study of CD8+ T cells in alopecia areata. Looking at the study overall: Patients in the treated group were given tofacitinib by mouth, 5 to 10 mg twice a day.

Trimming cost V 3 bases and J 0 bases, with 10 bases left between them. This CDR3 is built from 14 residues. Germline V gene data show CDR1 as SQVTM and CDR2 as ANQGSEA. The treatment is: oral pan-JAK inhibitor, 5-10 mg twice daily. In each case, RNA was isolated and then reverse transcribed into cDNA as the sequencing template. Libraries were prepared by immunoSEQ multiplex PCR; TCRdb keeps only in-frame clonotypes and omits some of them. The sample yields approximately 220,000 clones, 30% to 40% seen once. This sequence was found in a human donor with alopecia areata. The specimen comprised CD4+ T cells sorted from blood, sampled around week 34, from a patient treated with tofacitinib. The chain has TRBV29-1 and TRBJ2-3; TRBD2 might be the D (6 bases). CDR3 nucleotide sequence: TGCAGCGTTGAGTCGGGACTTAGCACAGATACGCAGTATTTT. Translation: CSVESGLSTDTQYF.